These T cell receptor beta chains were read from a single sample in a study of identical twins. MiXCR, run by TCRdb on the 5' RACE reads, gives a single entry per CDR3 protein. The sample lists 500,000 to 600,000 distinct CDR3 sequences; under 25% were seen once. The sample also formed part of further work on T cells expressing NK-cell markers.

The sample was CD4+ T cells sorted from blood. The receptor set was obtained from a woman aged 18-29 years in good health. Both conserved end residues are part of each CDR3.

>TRBV10-2|TRBJ1-4
CASSEPGYNEKLFF
>TRBV20-1|TRBJ1-2
CSASQRQGYGYTF
>TRBV7-9|TRBJ2-3
CASTQGDTQYF
>TRBV7-9|TRBJ2-7
CASSSPTYEQYF
>TRBV27|TRBJ2-7
CASSLKDRGYEQYF
>TRBV6-5|TRBJ2-1
CASSFGGGRGRVNEQFF
>TRBV6-1|TRBJ2-3
CASSEGHLADTQYF
>TRBV27|TRBJ2-6
CASSPPRANVLTF
>TRBV4-1|TRBJ2-1
CASSFGTALNEQFF
>TRBV12-3/TRBV12-4|TRBJ2-2
CASNSLGDQYTGELFF
>TRBV30|TRBJ1-2
CAWTPGTSGYTF
>TRBV6-5|TRBJ2-5
CASSSLSRSGQETQYF
>TRBV2|TRBJ2-1
CASSAEGMNNEQFF
>TRBV10-3|TRBJ2-7
CAISEKGSYEQYF
>TRBV7-9|TRBJ2-1
CASSRARIAGSSEQFF
>TRBV10-3|TRBJ2-7
CAISESLGGYEQYF
>TRBV6-2/TRBV6-3|TRBJ2-1
CATEGPSSYNEQFF
>TRBV11-2|TRBJ2-7
CASTFSGHLTYEQYF
>TRBV6-2/TRBV6-3|TRBJ2-7
CASSRRTPYEQYF
>TRBV7-2|TRBJ2-3
CASSLAGRTQYF
>TRBV5-1|TRBJ1-4
CASSLETGEKEKLFF
>TRBV18|TRBJ1-2
CASSPQGFGYTF
>TRBV20-1|TRBJ2-5
CSAGGATSGQETQYF
>TRBV6-1|TRBJ1-1
CASRDRANTEAFF
>TRBV18|TRBJ1-6
CASSPGGNSPLHF
>TRBV5-6|TRBJ2-5
CASSSTSGSFGETQYF
>TRBV7-6|TRBJ2-5
CASSLALAQETQYF
>TRBV20-1|TRBJ2-7
CSATGHYEQYF
>TRBV4-1|TRBJ2-1
CASRSSGDNEQFF
>TRBV18|TRBJ2-3
CASSPNYGTDTQYF
>TRBV5-1|TRBJ2-3
CASSPGLASGDTQYF
>TRBV6-2/TRBV6-3|TRBJ2-1
CASTPTPTKSPYNEQFF
>TRBV30|TRBJ1-2
CAWKESPAGGGYTF
>TRBV5-1|TRBJ2-7
CASSLEPTTYEQYF
>TRBV15|TRBJ2-2
CATSRGGTFGELFF
>TRBV5-1|TRBJ2-3
CASRVGEYETQYF
>TRBV5-5|TRBJ2-3
CASSLVWDNTQYF
>TRBV11-2|TRBJ2-3
CASSPEGLAVSTDTQYF
>TRBV20-1|TRBJ2-7
CSAKKVPLGEQYF
>TRBV5-6|TRBJ1-5
CAQRGPDSNQPQHF
>TRBV20-1|TRBJ1-1
CSAHPDWVEAFF
>TRBV5-1|TRBJ2-1
CASSRPDNEQFF
>TRBV5-1|TRBJ2-1
CASSWKRGGSSYNEQFF
>TRBV27|TRBJ1-5
CASRGGEGFHQPQHF
>TRBV20-1|TRBJ2-3
CSARKTSGSDTDTQYF
>TRBV5-1|TRBJ2-5
CASSLGLETQYF
>TRBV3-1|TRBJ2-1
CASSQGWYGNEQFF
>TRBV29-1|TRBJ2-3
CSIRVTTDTQYF
>TRBV20-1|TRBJ2-3
CSARAPGADTQYF
>TRBV5-5|TRBJ2-2
CASSSYRDPNTGELFF
>TRBV30|TRBJ2-7
CAWSDTYEQYF
>TRBV20-1|TRBJ1-5
CSARLRSNQHQHF
>TRBV6-5|TRBJ2-7
CASSIPDGEQYF
>TRBV18|TRBJ1-1
CASLRDRNTEAFF
>TRBV7-2|TRBJ1-1
CASSLALTTEAFF
>TRBV7-2|TRBJ2-1
CASSLREPPEQFF
>TRBV7-9|TRBJ1-6
CASSPPAQGNSPLHF
>TRBV7-2|TRBJ2-1
CASRGTGDNEQFF